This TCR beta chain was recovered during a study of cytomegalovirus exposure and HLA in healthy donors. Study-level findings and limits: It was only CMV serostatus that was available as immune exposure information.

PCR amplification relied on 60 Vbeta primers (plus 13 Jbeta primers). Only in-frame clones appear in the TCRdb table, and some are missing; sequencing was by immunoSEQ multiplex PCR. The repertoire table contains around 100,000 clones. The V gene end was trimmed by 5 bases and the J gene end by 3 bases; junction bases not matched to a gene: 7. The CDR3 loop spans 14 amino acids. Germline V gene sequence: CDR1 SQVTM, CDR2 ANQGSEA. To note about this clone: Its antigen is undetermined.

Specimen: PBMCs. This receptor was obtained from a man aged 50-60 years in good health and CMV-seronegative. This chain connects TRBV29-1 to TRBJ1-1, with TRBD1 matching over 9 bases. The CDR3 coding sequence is TGCAGCGTTAAGGGACAGGGCGGGGACACTGAAGCTTTCTTT. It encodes CSVKGQGGDTEAFF.